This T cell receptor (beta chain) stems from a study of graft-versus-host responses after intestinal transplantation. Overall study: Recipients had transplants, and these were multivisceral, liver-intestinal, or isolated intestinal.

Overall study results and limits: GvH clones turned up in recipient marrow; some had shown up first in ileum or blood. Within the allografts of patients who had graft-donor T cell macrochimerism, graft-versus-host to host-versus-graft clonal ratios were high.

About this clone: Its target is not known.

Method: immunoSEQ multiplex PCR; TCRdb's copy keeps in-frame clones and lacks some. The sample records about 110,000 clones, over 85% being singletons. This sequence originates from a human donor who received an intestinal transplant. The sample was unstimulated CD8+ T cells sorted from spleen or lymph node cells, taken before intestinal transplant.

For the CDR3, the DNA is TGTGCCAGCAGCTTGTCGTTTTGGGGCCACGAGCAGTACTTC. Protein product: CASSLSFWGHEQYF. The chain recombines TRBV5-5 with TRBJ2-7; D perhaps matches TRBD1 (5 bases). Germline CDR1 is SGHKS and CDR2 is YYEKEE (reference sequence). V shed 1 base and J shed 5 bases, with 13 bases lying between them. The CDR3 runs to 14 residues.